The present T cell receptor (beta chain) was sequenced within a study of control samples from healthy donors and cancer patients. The assay was immunoSEQ multiplex PCR, and TCRdb's table has in-frame clones only and misses some. The sample holds roughly 80,000 clones; roughly 89% are singletons and the top ten take less than 7%. The CDR3 has 15 amino acids. This sequence originates from a man between 45 and 60 years old in good health. The sample consisted of blood. The rearrangement joins TRBV21-1 to TRBJ1-6; the DNA was not used to check the table's D call, TRBD1. TRBV21-1 is a listed pseudogene. The CDR3 sequence is CASSTRDRSNSPLHF. As DNA, the CDR3 is TGTGCCAGCAGCACCCGGGACAGGTCTAATTCACCCCTCCACTTT.